This record concerns one T cell receptor (beta chain) sequence. Per germline, CDR1 MNHEY and CDR2 SVGAGI. J was trimmed by 0 bases and V by 6 bases; bases with no gene match: 2. This CDR3 spans 15 amino acids. This sample is part of a study of blood T cell repertoires in COVID-19. As for the study in general: PBMCs, B-cell-depleted T cells, or T cells were the source of the cDNA or gDNA that made up the material.

In the original workflow: Amplifying reference gene primers gave estimates of nucleated cell counts. Clones were read by immunoSEQ multiplex PCR, and TCRdb kept only the in-frame ones, dropping some. V, J and clone size are those of that table, while D and trimming were read from the DNA. Seen here are about 250,000 clones, roughly 83% observed once, and the top ten hold about 8.1%. The source is an elderly man with acute or convalescent COVID-19. Sequencing used peripheral blood. The chain is built from TRBV6-5 and TRBJ2-5, with 12 nucleotides matching TRBD2. CDR3 amino acids: CASRTSGGYQETQYF. The CDR3 DNA reads TGTGCCAGCAGGACTAGCGGGGGTTACCAAGAGACCCAGTACTTC.